A selection of T cell receptor beta chains follows, all from one sample in a study of OX40 agonist ivuxolimab in advanced cancers. The repertoire was sequenced with immunoSEQ multiplex PCR; TCRdb's copy has only in-frame clones and lacks some. The sample contains roughly 48,000 clones, more than 80% of which appear only once. The material sequenced was CD4+ or CD8+ T cells sorted from blood, taken in a trial of the OX40 agonist ivuxolimab. The receptors shown here come from an adult with an advanced solid tumor such as melanoma, head and neck, liver or kidney cancer. Each CDR3 is given with its conserved first and last residue. The D gene is left open where the match is weak. Rows may omit the clone size; those that give it use once, few, many or a size class.

CDR3aa: CASSQFIQGTYGYTF; CDR3nt: TGTGCCAGCAGCCAGTTCATACAGGGGACCTATGGCTACACCTTC; abundance: medium-sized; v_gene: TRBV14; d_gene: TRBD1; j_gene: TRBJ1-2
CDR3aa: CASSLILGADTQYF; CDR3nt: TGTGCCAGCAGCTTAATCCTGGGTGCAGATACGCAGTATTTT; abundance: .; v_gene: TRBV7-8; d_gene: .; j_gene: TRBJ2-3
CDR3aa: CASSPRENMNTEAFF; CDR3nt: TGTGCCAGCTCACCACGAGAGAATATGAACACTGAAGCTTTCTTT; abundance: .; v_gene: TRBV18; d_gene: .; j_gene: TRBJ1-1
CDR3aa: CASRKTSGTAGGGYTF; CDR3nt: TGTGCCAGCAGAAAAACCTCCGGGACAGCCGGCGGTGGCTACACCTTC; abundance: .; v_gene: TRBV9; d_gene: TRBD1; j_gene: TRBJ1-2
CDR3aa: CASSLWGGTNTGELFF; CDR3nt: TGTGCCAGCAGCTTATGGGGAGGGACGAACACCGGGGAGCTGTTTTTT; abundance: .; v_gene: TRBV7-2; d_gene: TRBD2; j_gene: TRBJ2-2
CDR3aa: CASSQPGRKTSTEAFF; CDR3nt: TGTGCCAGCAGCCAACCGGGCAGGAAAACATCCACTGAAGCTTTCTTT; abundance: .; v_gene: TRBV5-5; d_gene: .; j_gene: TRBJ1-1
CDR3aa: CASSYGQGRGTEAFF; CDR3nt: TGTGCCAGCAGTTATGGACAGGGAAGGGGGACTGAAGCTTTCTTT; abundance: .; v_gene: TRBV6-6; d_gene: TRBD1; j_gene: TRBJ1-1
CDR3aa: CASSYLMGAVTGELFF; CDR3nt: TGTGCCAGCAGTTACCTGATGGGGGCGGTTACCGGGGAGCTGTTTTTT; abundance: .; v_gene: TRBV6-6; d_gene: .; j_gene: TRBJ2-2
CDR3aa: CASSVELAGGLSTDTQYF; CDR3nt: TGTGCCAGCAGCGTAGAACTAGCGGGGGGGCTTAGCACAGATACGCAGTATTTT; abundance: .; v_gene: TRBV9; d_gene: TRBD2; j_gene: TRBJ2-3
CDR3aa: CASSRDRVAGELFF; CDR3nt: TGTGCCAGCAGTCGGGACAGGGTCGCCGGGGAGCTGTTTTTT; abundance: .; v_gene: TRBV27; d_gene: TRBD1; j_gene: TRBJ2-2
CDR3aa: CASSPKAGASNQPQHF; CDR3nt: TGTGCCAGCTCACCAAAGGCCGGGGCTAGCAATCAGCCCCAGCATTTT; abundance: .; v_gene: TRBV18; d_gene: .; j_gene: TRBJ1-5
CDR3aa: CASSQDRGRYTEAFF; CDR3nt: TGTGCCAGCAGCCAAGACAGGGGGCGTTACACTGAAGCTTTCTTT; abundance: .; v_gene: TRBV7-8; d_gene: TRBD1; j_gene: TRBJ1-1
CDR3aa: CASSLLSGGASTDTQYF; CDR3nt: TGTGCCAGCAGCTTATTGTCTGGGGGCGCAAGCACAGATACGCAGTATTTT; abundance: .; v_gene: TRBV11-2; d_gene: .; j_gene: TRBJ2-3
CDR3aa: CASSLLGVTNEKLFF; CDR3nt: TGTGCCAGCAGTTTACTTGGGGTTACTAATGAAAAACTGTTTTTT; abundance: .; v_gene: TRBV28; d_gene: .; j_gene: TRBJ1-4
CDR3aa: CASSVALRTEKLFF; CDR3nt: TGTGCCAGCAGCGTGGCCCTTCGGACTGAAAAACTGTTTTTT; abundance: .; v_gene: TRBV9; d_gene: .; j_gene: TRBJ1-4
CDR3aa: CASSHGETQYF; CDR3nt: TGTGCCAGCAGCCATGGAGAGACCCAGTACTTC; abundance: .; v_gene: TRBV14; d_gene: .; j_gene: TRBJ2-5
CDR3aa: CATSRDLGGPEAFF; CDR3nt: TGTGCCACCAGCAGAGATCTGGGGGGCCCTGAAGCTTTCTTT; abundance: .; v_gene: TRBV15; d_gene: .; j_gene: TRBJ1-1
CDR3aa: CASSVGVGLRQYF; CDR3nt: TGTGCCAGCAGCGTAGGAGTTGGGTTAAGGCAGTACTTC; abundance: .; v_gene: TRBV9; d_gene: .; j_gene: TRBJ2-7
CDR3aa: CASSIVAGTNTGELFF; CDR3nt: TGTGCCAGTAGTATTGTGGCAGGGACGAACACCGGGGAGCTGTTTTTT; abundance: once; v_gene: TRBV19; d_gene: .; j_gene: TRBJ2-2
CDR3aa: CAWSRPGPATYGYTF; CDR3nt: TGTGCCTGGAGTAGACCGGGACCCGCGACTTATGGCTACACCTTC; abundance: .; v_gene: TRBV30; d_gene: .; j_gene: TRBJ1-2
CDR3aa: CASRPGGGLGETQYF; CDR3nt: TGTGCCAGTAGACCCGGCGGGGGCTTGGGGGAGACCCAGTACTTC; abundance: .; v_gene: TRBV19; d_gene: .; j_gene: TRBJ2-5
CDR3aa: CASSFGRDGNQPQHF; CDR3nt: TGTGCCAGCAGTTTCGGCAGGGATGGCAATCAGCCCCAGCATTTT; abundance: .; v_gene: TRBV27; d_gene: .; j_gene: TRBJ1-5
CDR3aa: CASSEGGSYNEQFF; CDR3nt: TGCGCCAGCAGTGAGGGTGGCTCCTACAATGAGCAGTTCTTC; abundance: once; v_gene: TRBV10-1; d_gene: .; j_gene: TRBJ2-1
CDR3aa: CASSPTGDSNQPQHF; CDR3nt: TGTGCCAGCTCACCAACAGGGGACAGCAATCAGCCCCAGCATTTT; abundance: .; v_gene: TRBV18; d_gene: TRBD1; j_gene: TRBJ1-5
CDR3aa: CASTIPGRWDGELFF; CDR3nt: TGTGCCAGCACCATTCCGGGACGTTGGGACGGGGAGCTGTTTTTT; abundance: .; v_gene: TRBV6-6; d_gene: .; j_gene: TRBJ2-2
CDR3aa: CASSLGRATHEQYF; CDR3nt: TGTGCCAGCAGTTTAGGCAGGGCGACCCACGAGCAGTACTTC; abundance: few; v_gene: TRBV7-9; d_gene: .; j_gene: TRBJ2-7
CDR3aa: CASSFGQLYNSPLHF; CDR3nt: TGTGCCAGCAGTTTTGGACAGCTCTATAATTCACCCCTCCACTTT; abundance: once; v_gene: TRBV27; d_gene: .; j_gene: TRBJ1-6